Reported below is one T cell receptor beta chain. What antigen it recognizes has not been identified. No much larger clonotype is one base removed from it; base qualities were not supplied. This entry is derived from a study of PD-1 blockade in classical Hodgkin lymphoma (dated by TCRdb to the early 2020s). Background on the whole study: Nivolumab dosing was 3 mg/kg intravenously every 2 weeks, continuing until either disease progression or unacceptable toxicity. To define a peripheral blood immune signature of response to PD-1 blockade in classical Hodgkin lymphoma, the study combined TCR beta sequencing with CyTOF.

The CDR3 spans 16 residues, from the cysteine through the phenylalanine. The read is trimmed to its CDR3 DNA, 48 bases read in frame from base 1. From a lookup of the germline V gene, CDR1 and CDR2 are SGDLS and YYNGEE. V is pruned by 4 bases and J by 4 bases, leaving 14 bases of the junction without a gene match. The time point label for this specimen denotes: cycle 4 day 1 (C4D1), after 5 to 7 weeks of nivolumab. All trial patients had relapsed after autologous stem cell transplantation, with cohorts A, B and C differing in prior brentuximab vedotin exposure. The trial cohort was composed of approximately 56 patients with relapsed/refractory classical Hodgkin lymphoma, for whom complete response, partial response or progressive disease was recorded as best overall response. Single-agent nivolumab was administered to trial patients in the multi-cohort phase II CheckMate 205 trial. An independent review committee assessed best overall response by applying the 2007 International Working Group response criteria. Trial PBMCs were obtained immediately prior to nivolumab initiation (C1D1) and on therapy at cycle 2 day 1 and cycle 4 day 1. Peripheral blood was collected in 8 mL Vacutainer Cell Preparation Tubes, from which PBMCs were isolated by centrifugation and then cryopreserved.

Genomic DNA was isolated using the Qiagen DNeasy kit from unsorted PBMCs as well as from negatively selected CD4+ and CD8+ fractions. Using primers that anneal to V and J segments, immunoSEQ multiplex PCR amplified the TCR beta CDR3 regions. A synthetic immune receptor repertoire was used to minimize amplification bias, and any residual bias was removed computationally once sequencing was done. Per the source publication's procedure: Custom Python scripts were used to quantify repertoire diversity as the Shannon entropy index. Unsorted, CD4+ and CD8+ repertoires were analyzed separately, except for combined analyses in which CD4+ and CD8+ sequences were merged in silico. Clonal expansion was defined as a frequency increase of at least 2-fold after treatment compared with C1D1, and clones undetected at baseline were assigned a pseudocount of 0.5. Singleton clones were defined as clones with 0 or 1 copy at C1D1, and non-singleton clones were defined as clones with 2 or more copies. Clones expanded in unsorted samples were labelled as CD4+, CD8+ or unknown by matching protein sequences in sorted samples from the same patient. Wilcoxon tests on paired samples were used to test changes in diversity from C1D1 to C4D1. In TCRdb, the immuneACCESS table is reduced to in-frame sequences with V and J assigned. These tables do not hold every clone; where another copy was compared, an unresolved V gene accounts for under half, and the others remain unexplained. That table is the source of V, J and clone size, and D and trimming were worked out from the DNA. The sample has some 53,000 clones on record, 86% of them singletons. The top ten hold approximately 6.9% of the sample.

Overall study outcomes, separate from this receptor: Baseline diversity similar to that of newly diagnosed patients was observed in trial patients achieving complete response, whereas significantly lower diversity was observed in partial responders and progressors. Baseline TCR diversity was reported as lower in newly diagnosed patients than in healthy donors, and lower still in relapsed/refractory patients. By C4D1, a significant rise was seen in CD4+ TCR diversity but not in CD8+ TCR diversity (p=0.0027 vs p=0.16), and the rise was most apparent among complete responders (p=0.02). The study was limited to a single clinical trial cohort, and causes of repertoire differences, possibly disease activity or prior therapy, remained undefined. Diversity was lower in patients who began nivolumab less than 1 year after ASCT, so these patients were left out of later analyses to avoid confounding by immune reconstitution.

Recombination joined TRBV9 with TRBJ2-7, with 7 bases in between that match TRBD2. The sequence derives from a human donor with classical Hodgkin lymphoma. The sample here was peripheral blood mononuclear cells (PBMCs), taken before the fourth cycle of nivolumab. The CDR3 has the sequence CASSPRGVVGGYEQYF. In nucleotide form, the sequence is TGTGCCAGCAGCCCACGGGGTGTAGTCGGGGGGTACGAGCAGTACTTC.